These T cell receptor beta chains were read from a single sample in a study of blood T cell repertoires in COVID-19. TCRdb's table, derived via immunoSEQ multiplex PCR, lists solely in-frame clones and lacks some. The sample records roughly 170,000 clones, around two thirds being singletons. The specimen sequenced was peripheral blood. The receptors stem from a woman of 80 years or more with acute or convalescent COVID-19. CDR3s include the opening cysteine and the closing phenylalanine or tryptophan. The D gene is left open where the match is weak. Clone size, where shown, is once, few, many, or a class for clones that have expanded.

V	D	J	size	DNA	CDR3
TRBV29-1	NA	TRBJ1-5	NA	TGCAGCGTTGTACAGGGAAGGAATCAGCCCCAGCATTTT	CSVVQGRNQPQHF
TRBV28	NA	TRBJ2-4	NA	TGTGCCAGCAGTTACGCTTCGACTAGAGCCAAAAACATTCAGTACTTC	CASSYASTRAKNIQYF
TRBV7-3	TRBD2	TRBJ2-2	NA	TGTGCCAGCAGCTTAACGTTACTAGCGGGAGGCGTCACCGGGGAGCTGTTTTTT	CASSLTLLAGGVTGELFF
TRBV30	TRBD2	TRBJ2-7	many	TGTGCCTGGAGTGTGCTTCAGACGATAGCGGGGCCCTACGAGCAGTACTTC	CAWSVLQTIAGPYEQYF
TRBV5-1	TRBD1	TRBJ2-7	NA	TGCGCCAGCAGCCACCCAGACAGGGGGCGCAGGTCCTACGAGCAGTACTTC	CASSHPDRGRRSYEQYF
TRBV7-8	TRBD1	TRBJ2-6	few	TGTGCCAGCAGGGAACAGGGGGTTTTCTCTGGGGCCAACGTCCTGACTTTC	CASREQGVFSGANVLTF
TRBV10-1	TRBD1	TRBJ2-7	few	TGCGCCAGCAGTGCGGGACAGGGGGCTTCCTACGAGCAGTACTTC	CASSAGQGASYEQYF
TRBV18	TRBD1	TRBJ1-1	NA	TGTGCCAGCTCACCAGTCAGGACAGGGCTAAACACTGAAGCTTTCTTT	CASSPVRTGLNTEAFF
TRBV6-2/TRBV6-3	NA	TRBJ2-3	NA	TGTGCCAGCAGTTACAGTGAGGTGGGCACAGATACGCAGTATTTT	CASSYSEVGTDTQYF
TRBV5-1	NA	TRBJ1-1	NA	TGCGCCAGCTTCTCCCAGACAGGCTTGACTGAAGCTTTCTTT	CASFSQTGLTEAFF
TRBV2	NA	TRBJ1-6	NA	TGTGCCAGCAGCAACAGGGTTAATTCACCCCTCCACTTT	CASSNRVNSPLHF
TRBV2	NA	TRBJ1-6	NA	TGTGCCAGCAGTGAAGTGGCCAATTCACCCCTCCACTTT	CASSEVANSPLHF
TRBV9	NA	TRBJ2-2	NA	TGTGCCAGCAGCGTAGCGACGACTTCGAACACCGGGGAGCTGTTTTTT	CASSVATTSNTGELFF
TRBV5-1	TRBD1	TRBJ2-3	NA	TGCGCCAGCGGGTTGACAGGGTCTGTCACAGATACGCAGTATTTT	CASGLTGSVTDTQYF
TRBV19	TRBD2	TRBJ2-3	NA	TGTGCCAGTAGTTCCAATCTAGCGGGAGACACAGATACGCAGTATTTT	CASSSNLAGDTDTQYF
TRBV5-1	NA	TRBJ2-7	NA	TGCGCCAGCAGCCCCTGGGAGAGCTCCTACGAGCAGTACTTC	CASSPWESSYEQYF
TRBV28	TRBD2	TRBJ2-1	NA	TGTGCCAGCAGTTCGGGGACTAGCGGACGCAATGAGCAGTTCTTC	CASSSGTSGRNEQFF
TRBV10-2	TRBD2	TRBJ2-1	few	TGCGCCAGCAATGGACTAGCGGGACGTGAGCAGTTCTTC	CASNGLAGREQFF
TRBV2	TRBD1	TRBJ2-7	few	TGTGCCAGCAGTGAAGTTCTTGGGGACAGCGGGCAGTACTTC	CASSEVLGDSGQYF
TRBV24-1	NA	TRBJ2-3	NA	TGTGCCACCAGTGATTTAGAAGCGAAAGGCACAGATACGCAGTATTTT	CATSDLEAKGTDTQYF
TRBV6-5	NA	TRBJ1-4	NA	TGTGCCAGCAGTTACAGGGCGGGCGAAAAACTGTTTTTT	CASSYRAGEKLFF
TRBV3-1/TRBV3-2	NA	TRBJ2-4	NA	TGTGCCAGCAGCCGCCAGGCAGGGGACCAAAACATTCAGTACTTC	CASSRQAGDQNIQYF
TRBV7-2	NA	TRBJ1-3	NA	TGTGCCAGCAGCTTCTTGAGCTCTGGAAACACCATATATTTT	CASSFLSSGNTIYF
TRBV12-2	NA	TRBJ2-7	few	TGTGCAAGTCGCTTAGGAGGGATCGGGTCCTACGAGCAGTACTTC	CASRLGGIGSYEQYF
TRBV6-5	NA	TRBJ2-6	many	TGTGCCAGCCAATATTCAGGGTCTGGGGCCAACGTCCTGACTTTC	CASQYSGSGANVLTF
TRBV2	TRBD1	TRBJ1-5	NA	TGTGCCAGCAGTGGACAGGGCGGCAATCAGCCCCAGCATTTT	CASSGQGGNQPQHF
TRBV5-1	NA	TRBJ2-7	NA	TGCGCCAGCAGCATGACACCAAAATACGAGCAGTACTTC	CASSMTPKYEQYF
TRBV2	TRBD1	TRBJ2-2	few	TGTGCCAGCAGTGGCCAATTCTCGGGGACAGGTGGTTACACCGGGGAGCTGTTTTTT	CASSGQFSGTGGYTGELFF
TRBV28	TRBD1	TRBJ1-2	few	TGTGCCAGCACTAAGACAGGGGGAACTCTCACCTTC	CASTKTGGTLTF
TRBV4-2	NA	TRBJ2-1	NA	TGTGCCAGCAGCCAAGAGGAGAGGGAGAGAGAGCAGTTCTTC	CASSQEEREREQFF
TRBV28	NA	TRBJ2-3	NA	TGTGCCAGCAGTTTGTCCCTAGTCTATGGAGATACGCAGTATTTT	CASSLSLVYGDTQYF
TRBV11-2	TRBD2	TRBJ2-1	NA	TGTGCCAGCAGCGTCCTAGCGGGAGGGCCCTATGAGCAGTTCTTC	CASSVLAGGPYEQFF
TRBV2	NA	TRBJ2-2	NA	TGTGCCAGCAGTTCCAGCGAAGACGGGGAGCTGTTTTTT	CASSSSEDGELFF
TRBV29-1	TRBD2	TRBJ2-7	NA	TGCAGCGTTGGGACAGGCCTAGCGGGAGATAACGAGCAGTACTTC	CSVGTGLAGDNEQYF
TRBV6-1	TRBD1	TRBJ1-2	NA	TGTGCCAGCAGTGAAAATAACAGGGGGCAAGGCTACACCTTC	CASSENNRGQGYTF
TRBV4-3	TRBD1	TRBJ2-5	few	TGCGCCAGCAGCCAAGCCCTGGGACAGCAAGAGACCCAGTACTTC	CASSQALGQQETQYF
TRBV6-5	NA	TRBJ1-5	NA	TGTGCCAGCAGTTTATATCGACCAGGGCCTCAGCCCCAGCATTTT	CASSLYRPGPQPQHF
TRBV28	NA	TRBJ1-1	NA	TGTGCCAGCAGACATGGGACACGGAACACTGAAGCTTTCTTT	CASRHGTRNTEAFF
TRBV2	NA	TRBJ2-1	NA	TGTGCCAGCAGTACAGGGTACCCCTACAATGAGCAGTTCTTC	CASSTGYPYNEQFF
TRBV27	NA	TRBJ2-1	NA	TGTGCCAGCAGTTTATCCCAAGGCGGTGAGCAGTTCTTC	CASSLSQGGEQFF
TRBV27	NA	TRBJ1-6	NA	TGTGCCAGCAGTTTCGGGGTCGCCTATAATTCACCCCTCCACTTT	CASSFGVAYNSPLHF
TRBV27	NA	TRBJ2-7	NA	TGTGCCAGCAGTTTAGGGGGCTGGGCGGAAGAGCAGTACTTC	CASSLGGWAEEQYF
TRBV9	TRBD2	TRBJ2-7	NA	TGTGCCAGCAGCTCTCAGACGGCGGGAGGGCTCGAGCAGTACTTC	CASSSQTAGGLEQYF
TRBV6-5	TRBD1	TRBJ1-5	NA	TGTGCCAGCAGGGGGACAGGGGATGGAAATCAGCCCCAGCATTTT	CASRGTGDGNQPQHF
TRBV4-2	TRBD2	TRBJ2-5	once	TGTGCCAGCAGCCCAACTGGGGCTAGCGGAGGGATGCAAGAGACCCAGTACTTC	CASSPTGASGGMQETQYF
TRBV28	TRBD2	TRBJ2-1	NA	TGTGCCAGCATTCTTTCGGGAGGGCCCCTGGGAGAGCAGTTCTTC	CASILSGGPLGEQFF
TRBV27	TRBD2	TRBJ2-3	many	TGTGCCAGCAAACCATACGGGACTAGCGGGAATTTCGATACCACAGATACGCAGTATTTT	CASKPYGTSGNFDTTDTQYF
TRBV29-1	TRBD1	TRBJ2-3	NA	TGCAGCGTGGGACAGGGTGTGGCAGCGCAGTATTTT	CSVGQGVAAQYF
TRBV5-1	TRBD2	TRBJ2-1	NA	TGCGCCAGCAGCTTGGTGACTAGCGGAGCCTACAATGAGCAGTTCTTC	CASSLVTSGAYNEQFF
TRBV28	NA	TRBJ2-1	NA	TGTGCCAGCAGTTTACGAGGGAGGAATGAGCAGTTCTTC	CASSLRGRNEQFF
TRBV2	NA	TRBJ1-5	NA	TGTGCCAGCAGCGCCCGAGGGCAGGTCCTATATCAGTCAAGTATGCATTTT	CASSARGQVLYQSSMHF
TRBV11-2	TRBD1	TRBJ2-7	NA	TGTGCCAGCAGCCGCGACAGGGGAGGCGACGAGCAGTACTTC	CASSRDRGGDEQYF